The T cell receptor (beta chain) under discussion was sequenced for a study of technical replicates of blood from several donors. Germline assignment: CDR1 LNHDA and CDR2 SQIVND (reference sequence). This CDR3 spans 11 amino acids. Trimming removed 11 bases from V and 8 bases from J, with 16 bases in between. TCRdb's table, derived via immunoSEQ multiplex PCR, lists solely in-frame clones and lacks some. The data show some 75,000 clones, around 96% seen once. The chain has TRBV19 and TRBJ2-7, with D perhaps TRBD2 (6 bases). Sequencing was carried out using T cells isolated from PBMCs. The receptor was derived from a human donor in good health. This CDR3 reads CAASGGPKQYF. The CDR3 DNA reads as TGTGCCGCAAGTGGAGGGCCCAAGCAGTACTTC. Supplemented by reference TRBV19 and TRBJ2-7, the full variable domain reads DGGITQSPKYLFRKEGQNVTLSCEQNLNHDAMYWYRQDPGQGLRLIYYSQIVNDFQKGDIAEGYSVSREKKESFPLTVTSAQKNPTAFYLCAASGGPKQYFGPGTRLTVT.